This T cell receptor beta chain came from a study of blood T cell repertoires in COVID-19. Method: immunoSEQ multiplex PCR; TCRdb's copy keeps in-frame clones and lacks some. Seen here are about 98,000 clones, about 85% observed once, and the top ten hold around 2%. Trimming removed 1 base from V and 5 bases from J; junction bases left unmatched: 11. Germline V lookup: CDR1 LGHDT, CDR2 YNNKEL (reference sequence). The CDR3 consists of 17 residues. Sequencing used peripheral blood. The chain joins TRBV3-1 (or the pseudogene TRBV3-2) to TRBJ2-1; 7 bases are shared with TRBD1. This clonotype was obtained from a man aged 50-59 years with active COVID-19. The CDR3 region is CASSQAGTGTANNEQFF. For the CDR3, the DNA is TGTGCCAGCAGCCAAGCCGGAACCGGGACAGCCAACAATGAGCAGTTCTTC.